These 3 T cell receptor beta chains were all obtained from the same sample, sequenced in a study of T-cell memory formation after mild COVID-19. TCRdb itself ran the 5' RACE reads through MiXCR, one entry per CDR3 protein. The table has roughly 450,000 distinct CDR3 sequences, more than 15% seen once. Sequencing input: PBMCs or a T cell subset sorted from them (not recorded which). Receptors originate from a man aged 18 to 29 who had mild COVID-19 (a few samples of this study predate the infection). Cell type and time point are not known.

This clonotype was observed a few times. In nucleotides, the CDR3 is TGTGCCAGCAGCTTCGGATTCCGGGACAGCATATCTCTAGCCAAAAACATTCAGTACTTC. Protein sequence: CASSFGFRDSISLAKNIQYF. The V call is TRBV7-9, the J call TRBJ2-4, with 7 positions matching TRBD1. Losses at the gene ends were 3 bases for V and 0 bases for J; bases not matched to a gene: 17. CDR1 is SEHNR and CDR2 is FQNEAQ in the germline V gene (reference sequence). The CDR3 extends over 20 amino acids.

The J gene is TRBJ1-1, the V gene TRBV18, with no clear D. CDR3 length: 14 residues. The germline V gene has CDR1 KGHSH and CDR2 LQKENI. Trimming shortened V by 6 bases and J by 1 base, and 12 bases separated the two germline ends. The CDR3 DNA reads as TGTGCCAGCTCGCCCTGGGAGGGGAACACTGAAGCTTTCTTT. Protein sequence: CASSPWEGNTEAFF.

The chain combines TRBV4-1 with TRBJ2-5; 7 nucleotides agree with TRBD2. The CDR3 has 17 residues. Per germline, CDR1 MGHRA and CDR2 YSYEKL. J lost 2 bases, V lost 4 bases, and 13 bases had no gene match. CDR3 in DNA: TGCGCCAGCAGCCTCAGACACAGGACGGGACTACAAGAGACCCAGTACTTC. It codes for CASSLRHRTGLQETQYF.